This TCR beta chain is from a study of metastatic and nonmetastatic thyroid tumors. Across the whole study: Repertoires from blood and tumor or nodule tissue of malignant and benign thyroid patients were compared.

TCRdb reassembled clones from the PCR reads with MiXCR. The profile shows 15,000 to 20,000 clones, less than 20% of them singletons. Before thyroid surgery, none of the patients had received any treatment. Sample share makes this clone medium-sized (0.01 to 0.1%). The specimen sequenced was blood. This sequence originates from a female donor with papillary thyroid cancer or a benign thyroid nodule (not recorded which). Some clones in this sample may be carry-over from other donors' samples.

The CDR3 sequence: CATSRGVGELFF. The CDR3 nucleotides read TGTGCCACCAGCAGAGGGGTCGGGGAGCTGTTTTTT. The chain joins TRBV15 to TRBJ2-2; D is uncertain. Trimming removed 1 base at V and 7 bases at J, with 4 bases between. Germline V gene sequence: CDR1 LNHNV, CDR2 YYDKDF (reference sequence). This CDR3 region has 12 residues.